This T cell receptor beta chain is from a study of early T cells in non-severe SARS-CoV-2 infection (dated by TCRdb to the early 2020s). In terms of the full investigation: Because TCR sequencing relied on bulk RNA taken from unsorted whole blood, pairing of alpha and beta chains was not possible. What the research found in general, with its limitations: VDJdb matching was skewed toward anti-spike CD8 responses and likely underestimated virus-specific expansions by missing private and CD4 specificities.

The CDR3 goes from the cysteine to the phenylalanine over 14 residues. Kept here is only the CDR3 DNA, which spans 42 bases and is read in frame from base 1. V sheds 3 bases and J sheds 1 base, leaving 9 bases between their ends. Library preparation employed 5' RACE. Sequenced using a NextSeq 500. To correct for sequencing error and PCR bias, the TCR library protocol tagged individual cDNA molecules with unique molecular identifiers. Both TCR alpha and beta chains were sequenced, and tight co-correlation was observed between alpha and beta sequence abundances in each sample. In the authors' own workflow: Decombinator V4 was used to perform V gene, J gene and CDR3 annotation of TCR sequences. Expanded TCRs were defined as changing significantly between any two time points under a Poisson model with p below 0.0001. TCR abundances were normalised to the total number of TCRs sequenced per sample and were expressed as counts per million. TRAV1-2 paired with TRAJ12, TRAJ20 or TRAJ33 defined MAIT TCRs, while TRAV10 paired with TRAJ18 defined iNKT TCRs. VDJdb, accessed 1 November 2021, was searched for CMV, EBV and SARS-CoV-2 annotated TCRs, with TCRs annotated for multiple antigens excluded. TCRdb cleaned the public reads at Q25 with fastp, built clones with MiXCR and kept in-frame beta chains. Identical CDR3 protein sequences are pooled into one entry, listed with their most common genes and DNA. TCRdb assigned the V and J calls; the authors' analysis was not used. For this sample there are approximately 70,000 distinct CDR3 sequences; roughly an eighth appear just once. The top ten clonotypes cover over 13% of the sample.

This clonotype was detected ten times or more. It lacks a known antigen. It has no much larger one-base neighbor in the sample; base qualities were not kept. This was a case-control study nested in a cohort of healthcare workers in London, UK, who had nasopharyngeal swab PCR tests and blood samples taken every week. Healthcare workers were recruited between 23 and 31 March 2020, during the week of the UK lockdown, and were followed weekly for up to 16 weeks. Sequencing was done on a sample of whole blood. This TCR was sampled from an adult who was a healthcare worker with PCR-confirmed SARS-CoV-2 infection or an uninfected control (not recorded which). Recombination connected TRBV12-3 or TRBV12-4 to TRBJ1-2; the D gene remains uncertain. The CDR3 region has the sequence CASSFDGLNYGYTF. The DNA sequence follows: TGTGCCAGCAGTTTTGACGGCCTTAACTATGGCTACACCTTC.